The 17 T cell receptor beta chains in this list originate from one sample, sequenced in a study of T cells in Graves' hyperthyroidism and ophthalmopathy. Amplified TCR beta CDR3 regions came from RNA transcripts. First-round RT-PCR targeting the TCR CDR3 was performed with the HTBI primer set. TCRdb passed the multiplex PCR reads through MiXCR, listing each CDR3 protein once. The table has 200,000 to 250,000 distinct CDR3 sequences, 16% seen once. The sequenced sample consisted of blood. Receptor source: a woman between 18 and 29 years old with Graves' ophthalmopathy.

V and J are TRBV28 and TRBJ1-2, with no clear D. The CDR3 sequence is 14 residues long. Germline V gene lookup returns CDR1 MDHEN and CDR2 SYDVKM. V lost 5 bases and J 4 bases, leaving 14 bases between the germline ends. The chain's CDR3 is CASSITRVGYGYTF. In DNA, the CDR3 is TGTGCCAGCAGTATAACGAGGGTTGGCTATGGCTACACCTTC.

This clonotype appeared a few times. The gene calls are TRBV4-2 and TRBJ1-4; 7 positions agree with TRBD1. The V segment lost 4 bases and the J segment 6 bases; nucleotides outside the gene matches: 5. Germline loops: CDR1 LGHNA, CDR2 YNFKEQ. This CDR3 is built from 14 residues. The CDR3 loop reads CASSPRQGYEKLFF. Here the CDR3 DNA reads TGTGCCAGCAGCCCACGACAGGGTTATGAAAAACTGTTTTTT.

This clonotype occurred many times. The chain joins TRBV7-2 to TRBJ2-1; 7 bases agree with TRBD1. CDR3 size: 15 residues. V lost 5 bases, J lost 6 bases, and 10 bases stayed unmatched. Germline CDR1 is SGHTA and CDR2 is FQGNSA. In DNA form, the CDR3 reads TGTGCCAGCAGCGTTACCCGGGACAGCGGCAATGAGCAGTTCTTC. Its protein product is CASSVTRDSGNEQFF. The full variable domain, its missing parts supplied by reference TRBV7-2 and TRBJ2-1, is GAGVSQSPSNKVTEKGKDVELRCDPISGHTALYWYRQSLGQGLEFLIYFQGNSAPDKSGLPSDRFSAERTGGSVSTLTIQRTQQEDSAVYLCASSVTRDSGNEQFFGPGTRLTVL.

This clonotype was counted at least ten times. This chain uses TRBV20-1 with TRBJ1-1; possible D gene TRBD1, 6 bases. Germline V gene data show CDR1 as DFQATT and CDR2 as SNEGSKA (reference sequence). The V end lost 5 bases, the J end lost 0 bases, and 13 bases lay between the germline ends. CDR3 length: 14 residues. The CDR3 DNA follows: TGCAGTGCTTCCCCGACAGGATTGAACACTGAAGCTTTCTTT. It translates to CSASPTGLNTEAFF.

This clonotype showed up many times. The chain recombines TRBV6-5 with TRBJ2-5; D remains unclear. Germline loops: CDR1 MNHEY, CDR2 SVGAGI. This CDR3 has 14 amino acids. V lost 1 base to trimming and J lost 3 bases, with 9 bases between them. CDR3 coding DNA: TGTGCCAGCAGTTACTTGAAAGGGAAAGAGACCCAGTACTTC. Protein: CASSYLKGKETQYF.

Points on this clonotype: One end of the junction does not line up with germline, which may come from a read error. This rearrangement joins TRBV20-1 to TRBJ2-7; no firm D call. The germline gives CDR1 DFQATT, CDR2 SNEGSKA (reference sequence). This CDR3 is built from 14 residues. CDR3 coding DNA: TGCAGTGCTAGAGGGGCTGCCCAGTCCTACGAGCAGCACTTC. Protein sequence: CSARGAAQSYEQHF.

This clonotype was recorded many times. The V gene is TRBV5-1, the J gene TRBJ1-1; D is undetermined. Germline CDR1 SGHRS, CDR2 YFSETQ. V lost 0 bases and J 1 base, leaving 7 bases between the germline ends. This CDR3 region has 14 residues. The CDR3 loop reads CASSLVPPNTEAFF. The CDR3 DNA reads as TGCGCCAGCAGCTTGGTGCCCCCGAACACTGAAGCTTTCTTT.

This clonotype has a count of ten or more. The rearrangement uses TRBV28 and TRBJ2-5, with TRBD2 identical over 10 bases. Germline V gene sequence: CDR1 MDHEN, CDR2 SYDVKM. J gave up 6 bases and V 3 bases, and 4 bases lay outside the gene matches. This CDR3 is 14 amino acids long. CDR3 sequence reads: CASSFKLAGKTQYF. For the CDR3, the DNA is TGTGCCAGCAGTTTTAAACTAGCGGGGAAGACCCAGTACTTC.

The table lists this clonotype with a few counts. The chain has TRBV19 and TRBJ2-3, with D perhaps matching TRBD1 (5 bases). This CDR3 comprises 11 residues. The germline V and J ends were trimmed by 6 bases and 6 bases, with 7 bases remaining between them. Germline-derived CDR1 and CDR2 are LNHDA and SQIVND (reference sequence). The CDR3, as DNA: TGTGCCAGTAGCAAGGGGGATACGCAGTATTTT. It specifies CASSKGDTQYF.

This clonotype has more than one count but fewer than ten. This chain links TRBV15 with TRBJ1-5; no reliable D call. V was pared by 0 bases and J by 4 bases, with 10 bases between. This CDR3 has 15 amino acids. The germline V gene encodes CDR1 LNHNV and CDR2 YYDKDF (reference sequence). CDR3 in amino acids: CATSRDNSGNQPQHF. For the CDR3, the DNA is TGTGCCACCAGCAGAGATAACTCAGGTAATCAGCCCCAGCATTTT.

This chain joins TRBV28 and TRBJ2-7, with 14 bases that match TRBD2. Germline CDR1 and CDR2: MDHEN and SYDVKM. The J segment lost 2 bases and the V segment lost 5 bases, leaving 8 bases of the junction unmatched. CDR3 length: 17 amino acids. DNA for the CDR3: TGTGCCAGCAGTCCCGGGACTAGCGGGAGTTCGACCTACGAGCAGTACTTC. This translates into CASSPGTSGSSTYEQYF.

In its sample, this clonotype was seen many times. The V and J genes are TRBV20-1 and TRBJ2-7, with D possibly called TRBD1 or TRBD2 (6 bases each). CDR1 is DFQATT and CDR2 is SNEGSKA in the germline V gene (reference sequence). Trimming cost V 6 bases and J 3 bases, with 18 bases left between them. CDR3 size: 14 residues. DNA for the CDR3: TGCAGTGCGCTTTCGACAGGAGGGGTCTACGAGCAGTACTTC. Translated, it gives CSALSTGGVYEQYF.

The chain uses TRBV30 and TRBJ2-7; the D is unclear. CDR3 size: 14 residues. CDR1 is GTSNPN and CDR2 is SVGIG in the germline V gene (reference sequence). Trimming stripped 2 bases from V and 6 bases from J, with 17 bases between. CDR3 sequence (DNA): TGTGCCTGGAGTTCCGGCCCCAAATGGCGCGAGCAGTACTTC. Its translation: CAWSSGPKWREQYF.

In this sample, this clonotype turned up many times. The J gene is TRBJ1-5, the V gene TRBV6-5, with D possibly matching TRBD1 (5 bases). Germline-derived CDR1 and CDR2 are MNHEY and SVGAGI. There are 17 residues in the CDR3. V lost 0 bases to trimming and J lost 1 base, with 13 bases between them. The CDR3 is CASSYSVATVSNQPQHF. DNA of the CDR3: TGTGCCAGCAGTTACTCGGTGGCGACAGTGAGCAATCAGCCCCAGCATTTT.

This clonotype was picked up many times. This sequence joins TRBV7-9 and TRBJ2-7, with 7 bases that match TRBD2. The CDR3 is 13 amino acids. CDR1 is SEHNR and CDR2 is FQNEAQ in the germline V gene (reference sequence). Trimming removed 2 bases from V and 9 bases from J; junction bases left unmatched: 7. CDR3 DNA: TGTGCCAGCAGCTTATGGGGAGGGTCACTGCAGTACTTC. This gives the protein CASSLWGGSLQYF.

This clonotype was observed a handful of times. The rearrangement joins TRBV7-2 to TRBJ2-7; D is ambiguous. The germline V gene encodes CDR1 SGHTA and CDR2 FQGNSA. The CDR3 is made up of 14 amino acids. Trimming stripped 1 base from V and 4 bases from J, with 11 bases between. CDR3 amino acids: CASSLGLLGYEQYF. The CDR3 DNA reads TGTGCCAGCAGCTTAGGACTTTTAGGGTACGAGCAGTACTTC.

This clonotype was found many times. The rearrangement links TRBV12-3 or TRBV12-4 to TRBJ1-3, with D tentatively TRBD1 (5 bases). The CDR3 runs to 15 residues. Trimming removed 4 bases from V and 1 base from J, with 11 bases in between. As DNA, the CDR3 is TGTGCCAGCAGTTCCGCACGGGGGTCTGGAAACACCATATATTTT. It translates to CASSSARGSGNTIYF.